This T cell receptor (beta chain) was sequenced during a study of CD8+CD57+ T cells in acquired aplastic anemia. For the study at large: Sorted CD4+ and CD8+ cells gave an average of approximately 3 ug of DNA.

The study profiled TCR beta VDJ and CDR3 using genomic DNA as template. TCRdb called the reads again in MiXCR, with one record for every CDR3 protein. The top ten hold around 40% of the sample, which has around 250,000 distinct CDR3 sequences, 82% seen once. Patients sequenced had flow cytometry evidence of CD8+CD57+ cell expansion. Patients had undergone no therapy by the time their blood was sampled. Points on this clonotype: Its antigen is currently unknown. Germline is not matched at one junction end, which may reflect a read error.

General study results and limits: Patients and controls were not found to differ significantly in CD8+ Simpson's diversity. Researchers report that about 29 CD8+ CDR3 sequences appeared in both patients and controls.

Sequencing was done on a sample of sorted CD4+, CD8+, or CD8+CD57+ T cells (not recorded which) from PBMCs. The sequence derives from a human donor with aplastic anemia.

The CDR3 spells CASGSGVTGGQLF. CDR3 nucleotides: TGTGCCAGCGGTTCCGGGGTTACGGGTGGACAGCTCTTC. The V and J genes are TRBV7-3 and TRBJ2-1, with TRBD1 as a possible D gene (6 bases). Germline V gives CDR1 SGHTA, CDR2 FQGTGA. CDR3 size: 13 residues.